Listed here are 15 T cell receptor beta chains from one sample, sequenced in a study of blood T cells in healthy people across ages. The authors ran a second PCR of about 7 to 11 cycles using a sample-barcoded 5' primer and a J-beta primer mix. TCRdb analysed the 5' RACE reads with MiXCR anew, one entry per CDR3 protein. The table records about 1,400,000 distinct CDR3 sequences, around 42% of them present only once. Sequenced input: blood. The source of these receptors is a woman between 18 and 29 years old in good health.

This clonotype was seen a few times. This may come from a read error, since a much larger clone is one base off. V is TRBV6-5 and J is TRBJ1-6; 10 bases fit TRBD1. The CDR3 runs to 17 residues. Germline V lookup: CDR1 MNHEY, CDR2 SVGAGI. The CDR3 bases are TGTGCCAGCAGTTATTGGAGGGGACAGGGGTCTAATTTACCCCTCCACTTT. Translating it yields CASSYWRGQGSNLPLHF.

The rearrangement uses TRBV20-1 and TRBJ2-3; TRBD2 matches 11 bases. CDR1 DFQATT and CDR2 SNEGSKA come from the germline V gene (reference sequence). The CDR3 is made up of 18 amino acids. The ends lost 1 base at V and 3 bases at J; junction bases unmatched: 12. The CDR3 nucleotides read TGCAGTGCTAGAGGGAGGCTAGCGGGAGGCGGTTGGACAGATACGCAGTATTTT. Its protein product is CSARGRLAGGGWTDTQYF.

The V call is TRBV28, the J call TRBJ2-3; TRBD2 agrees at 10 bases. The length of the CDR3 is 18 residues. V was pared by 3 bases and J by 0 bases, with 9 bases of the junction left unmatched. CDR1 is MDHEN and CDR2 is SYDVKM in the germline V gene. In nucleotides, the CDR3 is TGTGCCAGCAGTTTTCGGCTAGCGGGGGCCTCTAGCACAGATACGCAGTATTTT. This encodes CASSFRLAGASSTDTQYF.

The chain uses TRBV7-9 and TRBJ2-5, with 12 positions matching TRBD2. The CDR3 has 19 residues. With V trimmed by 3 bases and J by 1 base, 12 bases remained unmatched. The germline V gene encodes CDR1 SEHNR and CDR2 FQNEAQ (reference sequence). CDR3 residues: CASSFSGLAGRTSQETQYF. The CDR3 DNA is TGTGCCAGCAGCTTCTCTGGACTAGCGGGGCGAACTTCCCAAGAGACCCAGTACTTC.

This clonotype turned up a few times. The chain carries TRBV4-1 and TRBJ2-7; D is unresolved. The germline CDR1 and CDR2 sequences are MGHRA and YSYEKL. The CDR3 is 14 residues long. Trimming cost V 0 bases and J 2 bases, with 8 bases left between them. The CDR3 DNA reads TGCGCCAGCAGCCAAGAGCTTGGCACCTACGAGCAGTACTTC. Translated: CASSQELGTYEQYF.

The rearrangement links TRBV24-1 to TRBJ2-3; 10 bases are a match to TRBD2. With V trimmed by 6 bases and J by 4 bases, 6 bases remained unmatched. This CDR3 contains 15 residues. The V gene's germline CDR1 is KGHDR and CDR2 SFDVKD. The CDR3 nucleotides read TGTGCCACCAGTTATAGCGGGAGGATCCCAGATACGCAGTATTTT. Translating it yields CATSYSGRIPDTQYF.

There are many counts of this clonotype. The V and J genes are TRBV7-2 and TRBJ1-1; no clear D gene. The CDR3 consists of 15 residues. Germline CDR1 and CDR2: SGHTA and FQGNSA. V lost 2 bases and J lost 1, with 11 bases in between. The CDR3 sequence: CASSLRTSENTEAFF. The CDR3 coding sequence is TGTGCCAGCAGCTTAAGGACGAGCGAGAACACTGAAGCTTTCTTT. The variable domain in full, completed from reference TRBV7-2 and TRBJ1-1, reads GAGVSQSPSNKVTEKGKDVELRCDPISGHTALYWYRQSLGQGLEFLIYFQGNSAPDKSGLPSDRFSAERTGGSVSTLTIQRTQQEDSAVYLCASSLRTSENTEAFFGQGTRLTVV.

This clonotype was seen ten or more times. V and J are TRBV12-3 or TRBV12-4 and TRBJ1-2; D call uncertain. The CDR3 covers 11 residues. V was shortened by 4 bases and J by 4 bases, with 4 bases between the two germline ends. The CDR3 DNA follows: TGTGCCAGCAGTTCCGCCTATGGCTACACCTTC. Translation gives CASSSAYGYTF.

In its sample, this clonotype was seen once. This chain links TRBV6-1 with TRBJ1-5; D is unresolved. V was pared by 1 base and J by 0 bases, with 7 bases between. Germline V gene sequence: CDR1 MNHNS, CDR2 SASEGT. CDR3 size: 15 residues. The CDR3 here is CASSEVAASNQPQHF. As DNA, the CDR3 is TGTGCCAGCAGTGAAGTGGCAGCTAGCAATCAGCCCCAGCATTTT.

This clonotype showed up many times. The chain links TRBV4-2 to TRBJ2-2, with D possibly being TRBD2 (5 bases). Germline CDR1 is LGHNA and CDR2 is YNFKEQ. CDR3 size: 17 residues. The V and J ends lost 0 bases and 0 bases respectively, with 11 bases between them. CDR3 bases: TGTGCCAGCAGCCAAGATTCCTGGGAGCCGAACACCGGGGAGCTGTTTTTT. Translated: CASSQDSWEPNTGELFF.

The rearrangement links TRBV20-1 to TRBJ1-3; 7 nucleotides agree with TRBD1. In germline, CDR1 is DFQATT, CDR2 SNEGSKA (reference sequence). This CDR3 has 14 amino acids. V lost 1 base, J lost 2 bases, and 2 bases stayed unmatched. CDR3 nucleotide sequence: TGCAGTGCTAGAGTTGGGACAGCTGGAAACACCATATATTTT. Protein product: CSARVGTAGNTIYF.

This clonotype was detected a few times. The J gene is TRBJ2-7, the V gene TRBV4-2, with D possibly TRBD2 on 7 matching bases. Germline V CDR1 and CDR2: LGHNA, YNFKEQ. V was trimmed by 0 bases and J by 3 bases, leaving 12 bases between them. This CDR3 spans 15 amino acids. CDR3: CASSQDKGDYYEQYF. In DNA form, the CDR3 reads TGTGCCAGCAGCCAAGATAAGGGGGACTACTACGAGCAGTACTTC.

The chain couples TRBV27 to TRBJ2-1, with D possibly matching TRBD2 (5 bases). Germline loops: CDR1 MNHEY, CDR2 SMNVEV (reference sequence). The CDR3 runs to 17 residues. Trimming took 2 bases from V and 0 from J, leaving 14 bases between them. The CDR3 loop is CASSLERVAYSYNEQFF. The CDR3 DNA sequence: TGTGCCAGCAGTTTAGAGAGGGTCGCTTACTCCTACAATGAGCAGTTCTTC.

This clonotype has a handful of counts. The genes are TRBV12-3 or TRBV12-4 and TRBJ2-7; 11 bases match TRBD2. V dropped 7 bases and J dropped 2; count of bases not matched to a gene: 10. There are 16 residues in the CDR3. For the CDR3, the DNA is TGTGCCAGCACCCTACTAGCGGGGGTGCTTACCTACGAGCAGTACTTC. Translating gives CASTLLAGVLTYEQYF.

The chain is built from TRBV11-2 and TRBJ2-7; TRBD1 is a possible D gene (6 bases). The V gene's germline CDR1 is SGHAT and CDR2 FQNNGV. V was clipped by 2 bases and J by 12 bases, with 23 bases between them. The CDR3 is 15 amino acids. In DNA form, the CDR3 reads TGTGCCAGCAGCTTACTAGGGCAGGGGAGTGACATGAGGTACTTC. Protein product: CASSLLGQGSDMRYF.